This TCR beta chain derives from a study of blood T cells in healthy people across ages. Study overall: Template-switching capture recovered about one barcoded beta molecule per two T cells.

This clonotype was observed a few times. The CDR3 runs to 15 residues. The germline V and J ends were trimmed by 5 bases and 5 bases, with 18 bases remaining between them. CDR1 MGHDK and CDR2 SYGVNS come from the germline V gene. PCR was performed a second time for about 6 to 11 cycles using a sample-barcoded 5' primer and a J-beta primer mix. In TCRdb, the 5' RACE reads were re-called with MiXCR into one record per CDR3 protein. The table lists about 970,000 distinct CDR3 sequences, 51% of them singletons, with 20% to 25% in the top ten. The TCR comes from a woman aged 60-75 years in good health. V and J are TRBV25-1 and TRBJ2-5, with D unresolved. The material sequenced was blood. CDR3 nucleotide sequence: TGTGCCAGCAGTCCTTCCGAATCGACGTCGGAGACCCAGTACTTC. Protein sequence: CASSPSESTSETQYF.